The 5 T cell receptor beta chains listed next were all sequenced from one sample in a study of spatial heterogeneity in lung cancer. TCRdb called the 5' RACE reads again in MiXCR, with one record for every CDR3 protein. The data contain 17,000 or so distinct CDR3 sequences, over 20% of them seen just once; the ten biggest clones take up 15% to 20%. Documented time point: sample taken at primary tumor resection. The input material, whole RNA from tumor, nontumor lung or frozen PBMC, was sequenced unsorted. The specimen was PBMCs, collected at surgery. The receptor source for this set is a female donor with early-stage non-small cell lung cancer.

This clonotype has only one observation. The chain combines TRBV28 with TRBJ1-4; D is undetermined. V lost 5 bases and J 8 bases, leaving 9 bases between the germline ends. CDR3 size: 12 residues. The germline CDR1 and CDR2 sequences are MDHEN and SYDVKM. The CDR3 sequence is CASSRRGEKLFF. Here the CDR3 DNA reads TGTGCCAGCAGTCGACGTGGGGAAAAACTGTTTTTT. Together with reference TRBV28 and TRBJ1-4, the CDR3 gives the full variable domain: DVKVTQSSRYLVKRTGEKVFLECVQDMDHENMFWYRQDPGLGLRLIYFSYDVKMKEKGDIPEGYSVSREKKERFSLILESASTNQTSMYLCASSRRGEKLFFGSGTQLSVL.

In this sample, this clonotype turned up many times. V is TRBV7-9 and J is TRBJ1-3; D is undetermined. V dropped 3 bases and J dropped 4 bases, with 4 bases sitting between them. This CDR3 region has 12 residues. CDR1 is SEHNR and CDR2 is FQNEAQ in the germline V gene (reference sequence). The CDR3 sequence: CASSFTGNTIYF. For the CDR3, the DNA is TGTGCCAGCAGCTTTACAGGAAACACCATATATTTT.

This clonotype has a count of ten or more. Written as DNA, the CDR3 is TGCGCCAGCAGCCCTGGGGGAGGGAATGAGCAGTTCTTC. Its translation: CASSPGGGNEQFF. V and J are TRBV4-3 and TRBJ2-1; 7 bases are a match to TRBD2. V was clipped by 4 bases and J by 7 bases; unmatched bases: 4. The CDR3 consists of 13 residues. In germline, CDR1 is LGHNA, CDR2 YSLEER.

This rearrangement joins TRBV5-1 to TRBJ2-1, with 11 bases lining up with TRBD2. The CDR3 extends over 15 amino acids. Trimming took 3 bases from V and 3 from J; bases not matched to a gene: 2. The germline gives CDR1 SGHRS, CDR2 YFSETQ. In DNA form, the CDR3 reads TGCGCCAGCAGCTCGACTAGCGGGAACTACAATGAGCAGTTCTTC. Its protein is CASSSTSGNYNEQFF.

This clonotype was recorded many times. J is TRBJ2-1 and V is TRBV14; D unclear. This CDR3 spans 12 amino acids. Germline values: CDR1 SGHDN, CDR2 FVKESK. Between the trimmed V and J ends, which lost 4 bases and 14 bases, there was a span of 15 bases. CDR3 amino acids: CASSPGRPPEFF. The CDR3, as DNA: TGTGCCAGCAGCCCCGGTCGGCCTCCGGAGTTCTTC.